Each of the 28 T cell receptor beta chains below was sequenced from the same sample in a study of metastatic and nonmetastatic thyroid tumors (dated by TCRdb to the early 2020s). Before undergoing thyroid surgery, none of the patients had been given any kind of treatment. Libraries were built with PCR. Sequencing was performed on an Illumina HiSeq 4000. TCRdb reanalyzed the raw reads on its own, using fastp at Q25 for trimming and MiXCR for clone calling, and kept in-frame beta chains. In this sample the table shows 45,000 to 65,000 clones, 17% of which occur a single time. In total, the top ten clones hold around 3% of the sample. Sequenced material: blood. The source of these receptors is a female donor with papillary thyroid cancer or a benign thyroid nodule (not recorded which). Some clones in this sample may be carry-over from other donors' samples.

The rearrangement uses TRBV11-2 and TRBJ1-1; D remains ambiguous. Between the trimmed V and J ends, which lost 5 bases and 6 bases, there was a span of 19 bases. Germline V CDR1 and CDR2: SGHAT, FQNNGV. The CDR3 extends over 15 amino acids. The CDR3 spells CASSPAGGMISEAFF. In nucleotides, the CDR3 is TGTGCCAGCAGCCCAGCGGGCGGTATGATATCTGAAGCTTTCTTT.

Ten or more counts support this clone. The chain joins TRBV5-1 to TRBJ2-1; 12 bases map to TRBD2. Trimming took 4 bases from V and 3 from J; bases not matched to a gene: 5. CDR3 size: 16 residues. Per germline, CDR1 SGHRS and CDR2 YFSETQ. CDR3 nucleotide sequence: TGCGCCAGCAGCCACGGACTAGCGGGAAACTACAATGAGCAGTTCTTC. Translation: CASSHGLAGNYNEQFF.

This clone has at least ten counts. The chain uses TRBV28 and TRBJ1-6, with 9 bases aligning to TRBD1. The CDR3 contains 15 residues. Per the germline V gene, CDR1 is MDHEN and CDR2 is SYDVKM. V shed 2 bases and J 6 bases; nucleotides not matched to a gene: 2. The CDR3, as DNA: TGTGCCAGCAGTTTAGGGACAGGGATTAATTCACCCCTCCACTTT. Translating it yields CASSLGTGINSPLHF. Using reference TRBV28 and TRBJ1-6 for the parts outside the CDR3, the full variable domain is DVKVTQSSRYLVKRTGEKVFLECVQDMDHENMFWYRQDPGLGLRLIYFSYDVKMKEKGDIPEGYSVSREKKERFSLILESASTNQTSMYLCASSLGTGINSPLHFGNGTRLTVT.

This clone was seen ten or more times. The chain uses TRBV28 and TRBJ1-2; the D gene is possibly TRBD1 (6 bases). The CDR3 is 14 amino acids. Trimming removed 1 base at V and 8 bases at J, with 14 bases between. In germline, CDR1 is MDHEN, CDR2 SYDVKM. The CDR3 is CASSLFSGGAGYTF. The CDR3 bases are TGTGCCAGCAGTTTATTCTCCGGGGGCGCGGGCTACACCTTC.

This clone has at least ten counts. The V and J genes are TRBV12-3 or TRBV12-4 and TRBJ2-1, with 13 bases identical to TRBD2. Trimming took 3 bases from V and 9 from J; bases not matched to a gene: 5. This CDR3 contains 15 residues. The CDR3 DNA reads TGTGCCAGCAGTTTCCGGACTAGCGGGAGTGGTGAGCAGTTCTTC. Protein: CASSFRTSGSGEQFF.

A remark on this clone: An end of the junction differs from the germline gene, which may be a read error. The genes are TRBV5-1 and TRBJ2-2; tentative D call: TRBD2 (6 bases). CDR3 length: 16 residues. Germline V gene sequence: CDR1 SGHRS, CDR2 YFSETQ. In DNA, the CDR3 is TGCGCCAGGAGCTTGGAACGGATCGGCGGGACCGGGGGGCTGTTTTTT. The encoded protein is CARSLERIGGTGGLFF.

This clone was detected many times. The J gene is TRBJ1-2, the V gene TRBV2; possible D gene TRBD1, 6 bases. The CDR3 runs 13 residues. The V gene's germline CDR1 is SNHLY and CDR2 FYNNEI. Deletions cut 6 bases from V and 0 bases from J, with 8 bases between. The CDR3 region is CASRGTSNYGYTF. The CDR3 region has the DNA TGTGCCAGCAGAGGGACATCTAACTATGGCTACACCTTC.

This clone appeared a few times. With a much larger clone just one base away, this may be a read error. The chain couples TRBV2 to TRBJ2-1, with 7 nucleotides matching TRBD1. Per germline, CDR1 SNHLY and CDR2 FYNNEI. This CDR3 has 15 residues. After removal of 7 bases from V and 5 bases from J, the junction contained 11 bases not matched to a gene. CDR3 coding DNA: TGTGCCAGCAATAAGTTAGGGACAGAAGACAATGAGCAGTTCTTC. Its translation is CASNKLGTEDNEQFF.

In the case of this clone: The sample holds other DNA sequences that translate to the same CDR3. The V and J genes are TRBV28 and TRBJ2-2; D remains ambiguous. Per germline, CDR1 MDHEN and CDR2 SYDVKM. V was pared by 6 bases and J by 2 bases, with 13 bases between. The CDR3 sequence is 15 residues long. In nucleotides, the CDR3 is TGTGCCAGCAGCCCACCCGTAGTTAACACCGGGGAGCTGTTTTTT. Translation: CASSPPVVNTGELFF.

Many counts were recorded for this clone. The J gene is TRBJ2-3, the V gene TRBV5-1, with TRBD1 as a possible D gene (5 bases). The V end lost 7 bases, the J end lost 0 bases, and 15 bases lay between the germline ends. Germline V gene sequence: CDR1 SGHRS, CDR2 YFSETQ. This CDR3 comprises 15 residues. CDR3 in amino acids: CASSVMDTSTDTQYF. DNA of the CDR3: TGCGCCAGCTCCGTCATGGACACTAGCACAGATACGCAGTATTTT.

Many counts were recorded for this clone. The chain couples TRBV20-1 to TRBJ2-5, with D possibly matching TRBD2 (7 bases). Germline V lookup: CDR1 DFQATT, CDR2 SNEGSKA (reference sequence). This CDR3 spans 14 amino acids. Trimming pared 0 bases from V and 4 bases from J, leaving 12 bases between. CDR3 sequence (DNA): TGCAGTGCTAGAGATCAGGGGAGGGCAGAGACCCAGTACTTC. Translation: CSARDQGRAETQYF.

This clone was recorded many times. This sequence joins TRBV9 and TRBJ2-7, with TRBD1 identical over 11 bases. Germline V gives CDR1 SGDLS, CDR2 YYNGEE. Germline trimming cut 3 bases from V and 3 bases from J; bases unmatched to any gene: 2. The CDR3 has 14 residues. CDR3 residues: CASSAGTGGYEQYF. CDR3 nucleotides: TGTGCCAGCAGCGCTGGGACAGGGGGCTACGAGCAGTACTTC. The whole variable domain, filled in from reference TRBV9 and TRBJ2-7, reads DSGVTQTPKHLITATGQRVTLRCSPRSGDLSVYWYQQSLDQGLQFLIQYYNGEERAKGNILERFSAQQFPDLHSELNLSSLELGDSALYFCASSAGTGGYEQYFGPGTRLTVT.

This chain links TRBV27 with TRBJ1-2; D remains unclear. V dropped 5 bases and J dropped 3 bases, with 10 bases sitting between them. Germline V gives CDR1 MNHEY, CDR2 SMNVEV (reference sequence). This CDR3 region has 13 residues. Here the CDR3 DNA reads TGTGCCAGCAGTACCAGGACCCACTATGGCTACACCTTC. This translates into CASSTRTHYGYTF.

In this sample, this clone turned up many times. Given a much more abundant clone one base away, this may be a read error. Other DNA sequences from this sample encode an identical CDR3 as well. This sequence joins TRBV6-2 or TRBV6-3 and TRBJ2-3; 8 positions agree with TRBD2. CDR3 length: 17 residues. Germline V gene data show CDR1 as MNHEY and CDR2 as SVGEGT. Trimming took 2 bases from V and 3 from J; bases not matched to a gene: 10. CDR3 in amino acids: CASSYRGSGRYTDTQYF. CDR3 coding DNA: TGTGCCAGCAGTTACCGCGGGAGCGGGAGATATACAGATACGCAGTATTTT.

This clone was observed at least ten times. The chain combines TRBV2 with TRBJ2-5, with D perhaps matching TRBD1 (6 bases). The V end lost 2 bases, the J end lost 5 bases, and 9 bases lay between the germline ends. CDR1 and CDR2 (germline): SNHLY, FYNNEI. The CDR3 covers 13 residues. The CDR3 region has the DNA TGTGCCAGCAGTGAACAGGGGCGGGAGACCCAGTACTTC. This encodes CASSEQGRETQYF.

This clone was observed at least ten times. V gene TRBV12-3 or TRBV12-4 combines with J gene TRBJ1-6, with D unresolved. The CDR3 has 14 residues. V lost 3 bases, J lost 10 bases, and 13 bases lay in between. The CDR3 nucleotides read TGTGCCAGCAGTTTGGATTGGAAGTACTCACCCCTCCACTTT. Translation gives CASSLDWKYSPLHF.

In its sample, this clone was seen many times. This chain links TRBV19 with TRBJ2-6, with a possible D match to TRBD1 (6 bases). The CDR3 sequence is 16 residues long. CDR1 and CDR2 (germline): LNHDA, SQIVND (reference sequence). V was shortened by 2 bases and J by 1 base, with 9 bases between the two germline ends. This chain's CDR3 is CASSITQGSGANVLTF. CDR3 sequence (DNA): TGTGCCAGTAGTATAACACAGGGATCTGGGGCCAACGTCCTGACTTTC.

This clone was seen at least ten times. A much larger clone sits a single nucleotide away, making a read error possible. J is TRBJ1-3 and V is TRBV28; 7 bases align to TRBD1. The CDR3 length is 14 residues. Germline values: CDR1 MDHEN, CDR2 SYDVKM. As DNA, the CDR3 is TGTGCCAGCAGACCGACAGGGACGGGAAGCACCATATATTTT. Its protein product is CASRPTGTGSTIYF.

This clone was seen only a few times. Just one base apart from a much larger clone, this may be a read error. For the CDR3, the DNA is TGTGCCAGCAGTGTCTCTAGCGGGAGGTGGAAAGATACGCAGTATTTT. As protein: CASSVSSGRWKDTQYF. V and J are TRBV25-1 and TRBJ2-3; 11 bases align to TRBD2. After removal of 4 bases from V and 5 bases from J, the junction contained 8 bases not matched to a gene. The germline gives CDR1 MGHDK, CDR2 SYGVNS. This CDR3 spans 16 amino acids. Complete variable domain (other parts from reference TRBV25-1 and TRBJ2-3): EADIYQTPRYLVIGTGKKITLECSQTMGHDKMYWYQQDPGMELHLIHYSYGVNSTEKGDLSSESTVSRIRTEHFPLTLESARPSHTSQYLCASSVSSGRWKDTQYFGPGTRLTVL.

This clone was seen many times. This sequence may be a read error, since a much larger clone differs from it by one base. This chain links TRBV19 with TRBJ2-3; a weak D match, TRBD2 (6 bases). The germline CDR1 and CDR2 sequences are LNHDA and SQIVND (reference sequence). The V end was cut by 7 bases, the J end by 1 base, with 9 bases between. This CDR3 has 13 residues. The CDR3 region has the DNA TGTGCCAGTATGCCTAGCGGCACAGATACGCAGTATTTT. It is translated as CASMPSGTDTQYF. Full variable domain (rest looked up from reference TRBV19 and TRBJ2-3): DGGITQSPKYLFRKEGQNVTLSCEQNLNHDAMYWYRQDPGQGLRLIYYSQIVNDFQKGDIAEGYSVSREKKESFPLTVTSAQKNPTAFYLCASMPSGTDTQYFGPGTRLTVL.

The table lists this clone with many counts. J is TRBJ2-1 and V is TRBV12-3 or TRBV12-4, with 12 bases identical to TRBD2. The CDR3 extends over 14 amino acids. V was pared by 8 bases and J by 7 bases, with 6 bases of the junction left unmatched. The DNA for the CDR3 is TGTGCCAGCGGGTGGACTAGCGGGAAAAATGAGCAGTTCTTC. Amino acid sequence: CASGWTSGKNEQFF.

This clone was seen repeatedly, ten times or more. The rearrangement uses TRBV18 and TRBJ1-1; weak D call: TRBD1 (6 bases). V lost 4 bases and J lost 3, with 12 bases in between. The CDR3 contains 14 residues. Germline V gene data show CDR1 as KGHSH and CDR2 as LQKENI. Here the CDR3 reads CASSHLQGDTEAFF. For the CDR3, the DNA is TGTGCCAGCTCACATCTACAGGGTGACACTGAAGCTTTCTTT.

This clone was seen many times. The V call is TRBV4-1, the J call TRBJ2-3; D ambiguous. The CDR3 totals 14 residues. Trimming cost V 0 bases and J 11 bases, with 15 bases left between them. CDR1 is MGHRA and CDR2 is YSYEKL in the germline V gene. The CDR3 nucleotides read TGCGCCAGCAGCCAAGAAGAAGGGATGCTACGGCAGTATTTT. This translates into CASSQEEGMLRQYF.

The rearrangement joins TRBV5-1 to TRBJ2-7, with 7 positions matching TRBD2. The V gene end was trimmed by 0 bases and the J gene end by 3 bases; junction bases not matched to a gene: 9. Looked up from germline, CDR1 is SGHRS and CDR2 is YFSETQ. The CDR3 loop spans 16 amino acids. The CDR3 nucleotides are TGCGCCAGCAGCTTGGCCACGGGACGGGGGGACTACGAGCAGTACTTC. It encodes CASSLATGRGDYEQYF.

The sample holds many counts of this clone. This chain connects TRBV6-1 to TRBJ2-1; perhaps TRBD1 as D (5 bases). The V end lost 8 bases, the J end lost 0 bases, and 17 bases lay between the germline ends. Germline CDR1 MNHNS, CDR2 SASEGT. CDR3 length: 16 residues. In DNA, the CDR3 is TGTGCCAGCGCCCTCCCTTATGGGGCCTCCTACAATGAGCAGTTCTTC. It encodes CASALPYGASYNEQFF.

The table lists this clone with many counts. The sample contains more than one DNA sequence encoding this CDR3. The chain joins TRBV11-1 to TRBJ2-7; D possibly corresponds to TRBD1 (6 bases). Per germline, CDR1 SGHAT and CDR2 FQDESV (reference sequence). Trimming cost V 5 bases and J 4 bases, with 21 bases left between them. This CDR3 contains 16 residues. The CDR3 sequence: CASSQSTGRRIYEQYF. The CDR3 DNA sequence: TGTGCCAGCAGCCAGTCGACAGGCCGGCGAATTTACGAGCAGTACTTC. Complete variable domain (other parts from reference TRBV11-1 and TRBJ2-7): EAEVAQSPRYKITEKSQAVAFWCDPISGHATLYWYRQILGQGPELLVQFQDESVVDDSQLPKDRFSAERLKGVDSTLKIQPAELGDSAMYLCASSQSTGRRIYEQYFGPGTRLTVT.

This rearrangement joins TRBV12-3 or TRBV12-4 to TRBJ1-2; TRBD1 matches 7 bases. The V and J ends lost 10 bases and 9 bases, in that order; junction bases with no gene match: 14. The CDR3 length is 13 residues. The CDR3 here is CAITTDRESCYTF. CDR3 sequence (DNA): TGTGCCATCACAACCGACAGGGAGTCTTGCTACACCTTC.

This chain connects TRBV7-8 to TRBJ2-1; the match to TRBD2 covers 10 bases. Germline CDR1 and CDR2: SGHVS and FQNEAQ. The CDR3 length is 14 residues. The V gene end was trimmed by 5 bases and the J gene end by 13 bases; junction bases not matched to a gene: 11. The CDR3 here is CASSPAGTSVPQFF. Here the CDR3 DNA reads TGTGCCAGCAGCCCAGCCGGGACTAGCGTCCCTCAGTTCTTC.